These T cell receptor beta chains were read from a single sample in a study of blood T cell repertoires in COVID-19. TCRdb's copy holds only in-frame clones and misses some; the assay was immunoSEQ multiplex PCR. The sample includes over 350,000 clones, around nine tenths of them seen just once. Input material: PBMCs or T cells enriched from blood (not recorded which). Receptors were obtained from a woman between 50 and 59 years old who had recovered from COVID-19. Both conserved end residues are part of each CDR3. The D gene is left open where the match is weak. A clone size is listed for some rows: how often the clone was seen (once, few, many), or a class if it is expanded.

TRBV3-1/TRBV3-2	TRBD2	NA	TRBJ2-7	TGTGCCAGCAGCCAAGGTAATAGCGGGTCCTACGAGCAGTACTTC	CASSQGNSGSYEQYF
TRBV2	NA	NA	TRBJ1-2	TGTGCCAGCAGGGGAGCCCGGGATGGCTACACCTTC	CASRGARDGYTF
TRBV25-1	TRBD2	NA	TRBJ2-1	TGTGCCAGCAGTGAATTCAGCGGGGGGGCCCGGAATGAGCAGTTCTTC	CASSEFSGGARNEQFF
TRBV25-1	NA	NA	TRBJ1-1	TGTGCCAGCCGGGGGTATCAGAACACTGAAGCTTTCTTT	CASRGYQNTEAFF
TRBV4-2	TRBD1	NA	TRBJ2-5	TGTGCCAGCAGCCAAGATTGGCTGGACTGGGACAGAGAGACAAAAGAGACCCAGTACTTC	CASSQDWLDWDRETKETQYF
TRBV28	NA	NA	TRBJ1-3	TGTGCCAGCAGCTCCAGGGCCGAACTCTATTCTGGAAACACCATATATTTT	CASSSRAELYSGNTIYF
TRBV12-3/TRBV12-4	NA	NA	TRBJ1-5	TGTGCCAGCAACATACAGGGCCTGCCCCAGCATTTT	CASNIQGLPQHF
TRBV2	NA	NA	TRBJ1-4	TGTGCCAGTAGACCTACAGGGTTTAATGAAAAACTGTTTTTT	CASRPTGFNEKLFF
TRBV29-1	TRBD1	NA	TRBJ2-7	TGCAGCGTTGGATCCACAAGGACAGGGGGGGGCGAGCAGTACTTC	CSVGSTRTGGGEQYF
TRBV3-1/TRBV3-2	NA	few	TRBJ1-5	TGTGCCAGCAGCCCCGGGACACCTTATAGCAATCAGCCCCAGCATTTT	CASSPGTPYSNQPQHF
TRBV7-9	TRBD1	NA	TRBJ1-4	TGTGCCAGCAGCTTCCGGGACAGGGGGATCGGTGAAAAACTGTTTTTT	CASSFRDRGIGEKLFF